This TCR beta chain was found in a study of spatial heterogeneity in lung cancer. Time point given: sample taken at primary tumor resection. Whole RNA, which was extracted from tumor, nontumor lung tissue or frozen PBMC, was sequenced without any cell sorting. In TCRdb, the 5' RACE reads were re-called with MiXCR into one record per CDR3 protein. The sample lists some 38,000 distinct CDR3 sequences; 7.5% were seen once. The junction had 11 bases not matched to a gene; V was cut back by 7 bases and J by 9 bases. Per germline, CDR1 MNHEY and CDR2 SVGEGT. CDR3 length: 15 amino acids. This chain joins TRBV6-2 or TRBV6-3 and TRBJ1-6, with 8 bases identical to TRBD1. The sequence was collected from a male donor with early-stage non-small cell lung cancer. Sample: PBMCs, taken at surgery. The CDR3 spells CASKPQGAVTSPLHF. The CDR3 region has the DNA TGTGCCAGCAAGCCCCAGGGGGCGGTAACTTCACCCCTCCACTTT.